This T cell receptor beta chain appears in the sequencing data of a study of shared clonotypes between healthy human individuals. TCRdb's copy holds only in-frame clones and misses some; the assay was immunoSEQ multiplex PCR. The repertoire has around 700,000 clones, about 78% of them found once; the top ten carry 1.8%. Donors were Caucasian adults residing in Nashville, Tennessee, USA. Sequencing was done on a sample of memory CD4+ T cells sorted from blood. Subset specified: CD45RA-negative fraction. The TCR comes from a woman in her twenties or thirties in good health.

This chain's CDR3 is CASSPPLTVAKNIQYF. The CDR3 region has the DNA TGTGCCAGCAGCCCCCCACTGACGGTAGCCAAAAACATTCAGTACTTC. The chain uses TRBV7-9 and TRBJ2-4, with no clear D. The CDR3 contains 16 residues. The ends were cut back, 5 bases at V and 0 bases at J, with 14 bases in the middle. Germline CDR1 reads SEHNR; CDR2 reads FQNEAQ (reference sequence).